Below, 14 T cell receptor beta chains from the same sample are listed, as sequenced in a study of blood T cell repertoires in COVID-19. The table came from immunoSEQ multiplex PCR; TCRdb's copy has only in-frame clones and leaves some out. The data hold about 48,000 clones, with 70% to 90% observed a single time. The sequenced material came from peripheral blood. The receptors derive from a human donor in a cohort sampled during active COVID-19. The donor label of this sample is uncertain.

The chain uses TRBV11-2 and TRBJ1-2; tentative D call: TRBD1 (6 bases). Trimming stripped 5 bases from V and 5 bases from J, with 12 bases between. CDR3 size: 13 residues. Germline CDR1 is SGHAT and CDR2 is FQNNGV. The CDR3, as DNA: TGTGCCAGCAGCCCGGGGGGCGTATATGGCTACACCTTC. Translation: CASSPGGVYGYTF.

The CDR3 sequence: CASSEGTGAYEQYF. The DNA for the CDR3 is TGTGCCAGCAGTGAGGGGACAGGGGCTTACGAGCAGTACTTC. The chain combines TRBV6-1 with TRBJ2-7; 10 nucleotides match TRBD1. CDR1 MNHNS and CDR2 SASEGT come from the germline V gene. CDR3 length equals 14 residues. V trimming: 3 bases; J trimming: 4 bases; junction bases outside the gene matches: 3.

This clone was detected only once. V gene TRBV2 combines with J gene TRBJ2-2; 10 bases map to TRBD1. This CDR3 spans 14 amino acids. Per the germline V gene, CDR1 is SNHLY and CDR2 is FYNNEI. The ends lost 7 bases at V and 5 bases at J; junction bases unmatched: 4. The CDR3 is CASMWDRGTGELFF. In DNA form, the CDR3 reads TGTGCCAGCATGTGGGACAGGGGAACCGGGGAGCTGTTTTTT.

CDR3 coding DNA: TGTGCCAGCAGGAACATCACGGGGAGATATAATTCACCCCTCCACTTT. It is translated as CASRNITGRYNSPLHF. The chain couples TRBV3-1 (or the pseudogene TRBV3-2) to TRBJ1-6; no clear D. CDR1 and CDR2 (germline): LGHDT, YNNKEL (reference sequence). This CDR3 is 16 amino acids long. V gave up 6 bases and J gave up 4 bases, with 16 bases separating them.

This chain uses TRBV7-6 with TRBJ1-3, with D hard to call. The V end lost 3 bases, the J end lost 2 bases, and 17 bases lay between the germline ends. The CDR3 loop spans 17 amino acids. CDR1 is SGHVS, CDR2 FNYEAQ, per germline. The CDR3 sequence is CASSLVVSAGTGNTIYF. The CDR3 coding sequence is TGTGCCAGCAGCTTGGTTGTGTCTGCGGGAACTGGAAACACCATATATTTT.

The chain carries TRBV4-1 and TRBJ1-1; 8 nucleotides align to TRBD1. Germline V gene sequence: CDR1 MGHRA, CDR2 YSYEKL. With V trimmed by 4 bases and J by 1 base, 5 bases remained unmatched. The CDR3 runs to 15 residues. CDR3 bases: TGCGCCAGCAGCCTGCGGGACAGGACGAACACTGAAGCTTTCTTT. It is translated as CASSLRDRTNTEAFF.

CDR3: CASSLEGFSYNEQFF. Written as DNA, the CDR3 is TGTGCCAGCAGCTTAGAGGGGTTCTCCTACAATGAGCAGTTCTTC. V gene TRBV7-9 combines with J gene TRBJ2-1; D is perhaps TRBD1 (5 bases). With 1 base removed from V and 0 bases from J, the gap between germline ends came to 7 bases. There are 15 residues in the CDR3. CDR1 and CDR2 from the germline V gene are SEHNR and FQNEAQ (reference sequence). The full variable domain, in which reference TRBV7-9 and TRBJ2-1 provide the parts outside the CDR3, is DTGVSQNPRHKITKRGQNVTFRCDPISEHNRLYWYRQTLGQGPEFLTYFQNEAQLEKSRLLSDRFSAERPKGSFSTLEIQRTEQGDSAMYLCASSLEGFSYNEQFFGPGTRLTVL.

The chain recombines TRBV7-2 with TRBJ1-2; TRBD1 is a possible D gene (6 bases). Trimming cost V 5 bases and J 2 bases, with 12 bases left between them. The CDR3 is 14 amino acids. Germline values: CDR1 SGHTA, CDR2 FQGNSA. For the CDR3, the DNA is TGTGCCAGCAGCGCCCAGACAGGCAACTATGGCTACACCTTC. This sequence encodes CASSAQTGNYGYTF.

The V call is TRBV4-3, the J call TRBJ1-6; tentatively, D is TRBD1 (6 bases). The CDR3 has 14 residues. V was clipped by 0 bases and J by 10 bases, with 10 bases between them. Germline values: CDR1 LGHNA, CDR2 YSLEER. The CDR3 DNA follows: TGCGCCAGCAGCCAAGACAGGGGAGAATCACCCCTCCACTTT. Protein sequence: CASSQDRGESPLHF.

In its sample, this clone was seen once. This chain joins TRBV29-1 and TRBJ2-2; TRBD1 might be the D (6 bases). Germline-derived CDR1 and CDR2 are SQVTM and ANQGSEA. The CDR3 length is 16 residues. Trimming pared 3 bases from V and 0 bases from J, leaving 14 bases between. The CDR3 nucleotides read TGCAGCGTTGATACCGCCGGGACACCGAACACCGGGGAGCTGTTTTTT. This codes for CSVDTAGTPNTGELFF.

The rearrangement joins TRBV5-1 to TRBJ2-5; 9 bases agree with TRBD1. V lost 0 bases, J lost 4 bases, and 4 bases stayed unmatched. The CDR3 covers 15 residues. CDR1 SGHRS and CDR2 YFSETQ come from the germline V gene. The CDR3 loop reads CASSLATGGTETQYF. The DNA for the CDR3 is TGCGCCAGCAGCTTGGCCACAGGGGGCACAGAGACCCAGTACTTC.

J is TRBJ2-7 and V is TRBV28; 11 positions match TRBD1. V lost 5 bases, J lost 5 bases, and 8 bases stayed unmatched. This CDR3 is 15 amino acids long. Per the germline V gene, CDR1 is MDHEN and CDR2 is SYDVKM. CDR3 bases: TGTGCCAGCAGTCTCGGGACAGGGGGAATCAACGAGCAGTACTTC. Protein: CASSLGTGGINEQYF.

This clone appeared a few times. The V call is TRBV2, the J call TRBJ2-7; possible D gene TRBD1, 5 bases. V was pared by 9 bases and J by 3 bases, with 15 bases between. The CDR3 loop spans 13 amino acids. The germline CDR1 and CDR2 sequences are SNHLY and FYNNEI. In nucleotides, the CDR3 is TGTGCCAGTGGGCTTAACAGGTACTACGAGCAGTACTTC. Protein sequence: CASGLNRYYEQYF.

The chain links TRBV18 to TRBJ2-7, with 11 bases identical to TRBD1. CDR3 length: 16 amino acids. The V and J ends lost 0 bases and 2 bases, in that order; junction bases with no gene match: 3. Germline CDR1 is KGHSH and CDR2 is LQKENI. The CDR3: CASSPPTGQGAYEQYF. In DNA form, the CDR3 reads TGTGCCAGCTCACCACCCACGGGACAGGGGGCCTACGAGCAGTACTTC.